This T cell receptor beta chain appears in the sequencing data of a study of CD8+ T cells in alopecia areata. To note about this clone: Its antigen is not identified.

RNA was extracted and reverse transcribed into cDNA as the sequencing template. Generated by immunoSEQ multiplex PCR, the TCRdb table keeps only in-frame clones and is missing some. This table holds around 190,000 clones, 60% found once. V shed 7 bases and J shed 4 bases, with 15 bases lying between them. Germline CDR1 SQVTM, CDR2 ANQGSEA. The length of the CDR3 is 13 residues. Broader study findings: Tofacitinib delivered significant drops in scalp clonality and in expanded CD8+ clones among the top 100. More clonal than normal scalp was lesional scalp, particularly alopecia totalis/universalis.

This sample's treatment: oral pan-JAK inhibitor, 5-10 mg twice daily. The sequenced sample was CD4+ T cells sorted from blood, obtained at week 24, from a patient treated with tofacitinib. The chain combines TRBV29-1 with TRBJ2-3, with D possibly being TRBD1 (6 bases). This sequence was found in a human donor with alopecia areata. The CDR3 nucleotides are TGCAGCGCCCTGACAGGCAGCTCAGATACGCAGTATTTT. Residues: CSALTGSSDTQYF.